Ten or more counts support the clone carrying this TCR beta chain. TCRdb reanalysed the PCR reads using MiXCR and keeps one entry per CDR3 protein. The repertoire holds some 100,000 distinct CDR3 sequences, with 19% as singletons. This record comes from a study of molecular identifiers for immune sequencing clone quantification. The CDR3 consists of 14 residues. The V segment lost 8 bases and the J segment 6 bases; nucleotides outside the gene matches: 9. CDR1 and CDR2 (germline): MNHEY, SMNVEV (reference sequence). The specimen was naive CD8+ T cells from blood, with Jurkat cell RNA spiked in. Subset defined: FACS-sorted CD8+CD4-CCR7+CD45RA+ naive T cells. The sequence came from a human donor in good health. Some libraries in this study had Jurkat cell RNA spiked in. The chain combines TRBV27 with TRBJ1-5; 8 positions agree with TRBD1. CDR3 sequence: CASSLQGAFQPQHF. CDR3 sequence (DNA): TGTGCCAGCTCCCTCCAGGGGGCATTTCAGCCCCAGCATTTT.